Shown below are 28 T cell receptor beta chains from a single sample sequenced in a study of T cells in Graves' hyperthyroidism and ophthalmopathy. RNA transcripts yielded amplified TCR beta CDR3 regions. An initial round of RT-PCR targeting the TCR CDR3 relied on the HTBI primer set. MiXCR, applied by TCRdb to the multiplex PCR reads, yields one record per CDR3 protein. The sample has around 600,000 distinct CDR3 sequences, roughly 15% seen once. Sequencing input: blood. The receptor set was obtained from a woman aged 45-60 years with Graves' ophthalmopathy.

This clonotype occurred a few times. The V and J genes are TRBV10-3 and TRBJ2-1; TRBD1 aligns across 11 bases. The V gene end was trimmed by 6 bases and the J gene end by 8 bases; junction bases not matched to a gene: 9. The V gene's germline CDR1 is ENHRY and CDR2 SYGVKD. The CDR3 length is 15 residues. CDR3 region: CAISGQGAKGHEQFF. For the CDR3, the DNA is TGTGCCATCAGCGGACAGGGGGCGAAGGGTCATGAGCAGTTCTTC.

This clonotype has more than one count but fewer than ten. The rearrangement joins TRBV2 to TRBJ2-2; possibly TRBD2 for D (5 bases). Germline V gives CDR1 SNHLY, CDR2 FYNNEI. CDR3 length: 13 amino acids. V was trimmed by 9 bases and J by 8 bases, leaving 16 bases between them. The CDR3 is CASQTLPGGELFF. The CDR3 region has the DNA TGTGCCAGTCAGACACTCCCGGGGGGGGAGCTGTTTTTT. Full variable domain (outside the CDR3, taken from reference TRBV2 and TRBJ2-2): EPEVTQTPSHQVTQMGQEVILRCVPISNHLYFYWYRQILGQKVEFLVSFYNNEISEKSEIFDDQFSVERPDGSNFTLKIRSTKLEDSAMYFCASQTLPGGELFFGEGSRLTVL.

This clonotype showed up many times. Here the CDR3 reads CASSLGFFGEQFF. Here the CDR3 DNA reads TGTGCCAGCAGCTTAGGTTTTTTTGGTGAGCAGTTCTTC. The rearrangement joins TRBV7-6 to TRBJ2-1; D is ambiguous. Germline CDR1 is SGHVS and CDR2 is FNYEAQ. This CDR3 region has 13 residues. Between the trimmed V and J ends, which lost 1 base and 9 bases, there was a span of 10 bases.

In this sample, this clonotype turned up many times. This chain joins TRBV7-8 and TRBJ1-4; D is possibly TRBD1 (6 bases). Germline CDR1 SGHVS, CDR2 FQNEAQ. The V end lost 5 bases, the J end lost 7 bases, and 17 bases lay between the germline ends. The length of the CDR3 is 15 residues. CDR3 sequence (DNA): TGTGCCAGCAGCCCTTTAGGGGGGTGGAGTGAAAAACTGTTTTTT. This sequence encodes CASSPLGGWSEKLFF.

In this sample, this clonotype turned up many times. The chain employs TRBV6-2 or TRBV6-3 and TRBJ2-1, with TRBD2 identical over 7 bases. The CDR3 spans 18 residues. CDR1 MNHEY and CDR2 SVGEGT come from the germline V gene. With V trimmed by 0 bases and J by 3 bases, 11 bases remained unmatched. The CDR3: CASSYSPWGGSVYNEQFF. CDR3 coding DNA: TGTGCCAGCAGTTACTCTCCATGGGGCGGGAGTGTCTACAATGAGCAGTTCTTC.

In its sample, this clonotype was seen many times. The V gene is TRBV28, the J gene TRBJ2-7, with 8 bases aligning to TRBD1. The CDR3 covers 15 residues. Germline CDR1 reads MDHEN; CDR2 reads SYDVKM. With V trimmed by 6 bases and J by 5 bases, 12 bases remained unmatched. CDR3 sequence: CASSVTSRGHHEQYF. As DNA, the CDR3 is TGTGCCAGCAGCGTAACCTCCAGGGGGCACCACGAGCAGTACTTC.

V usage is TRBV28 and J usage is TRBJ1-5; 9 positions match TRBD1. V was clipped by 5 bases and J by 4 bases; unmatched bases: 6. CDR3 length equals 15 residues. CDR1 MDHEN and CDR2 SYDVKM come from the germline V gene. The CDR3 loop is CASSATGGHNQPQHF. The CDR3 bases are TGTGCCAGCAGTGCGACAGGGGGTCATAATCAGCCCCAGCATTTT.

At least ten counts were recorded for this clonotype. V is TRBV6-2 or TRBV6-3 and J is TRBJ1-5; weak D call: TRBD1 (5 bases). Trimming removed 0 bases from V and 0 bases from J, with 15 bases in between. Germline CDR1 and CDR2: MNHEY and SVGEGT. CDR3 length: 18 residues. CDR3 sequence (DNA): TGTGCCAGCAGTTACTCGGTTGGAGGGGATAATAGCAATCAGCCCCAGCATTTT. Translated, it gives CASSYSVGGDNSNQPQHF.

Many counts were recorded for this clonotype. The genes are TRBV14 and TRBJ2-3, with D perhaps TRBD1 (5 bases). Germline V gene data show CDR1 as SGHDN and CDR2 as FVKESK. The CDR3 contains 13 residues. Trimming removed 4 bases at V and 2 bases at J, with 7 bases between. In DNA form, the CDR3 reads TGTGCCAGCAGCCGACAGACCACAGATACGCAGTATTTT. It encodes CASSRQTTDTQYF.

This clonotype was counted at least ten times. This chain links TRBV27 with TRBJ1-1; D is possibly TRBD1 (5 bases). The CDR3 covers 14 residues. Per the germline V gene, CDR1 is MNHEY and CDR2 is SMNVEV (reference sequence). V shed 7 bases and J shed 3 bases, with 15 bases lying between them. In DNA form, the CDR3 reads TGTGCCAGCACCCTACAGGCGTCTGACACTGAAGCTTTCTTT. Protein: CASTLQASDTEAFF.

The sample holds many counts of this clonotype. The gene calls are TRBV6-2 or TRBV6-3 and TRBJ1-1; D uncertain. Germline V gene data show CDR1 as MNHEY and CDR2 as SVGEGT. V was shortened by 8 bases and J by 4 bases, with 20 bases between the two germline ends. This CDR3 is built from 15 residues. The CDR3 loop reads CASQTRPKGSTEAFF. The CDR3 nucleotides read TGTGCCAGCCAAACAAGGCCTAAGGGTAGCACTGAAGCTTTCTTT.

This clonotype was seen repeatedly, ten times or more. The CDR3 here is CATSDHRDIRGDTQYF. CDR3 bases: TGTGCCACCAGTGATCACCGGGACATTCGAGGAGATACGCAGTATTTT. The gene calls are TRBV24-1 and TRBJ2-3, with TRBD1 as a possible D gene (6 bases). With 3 bases removed from V and 5 bases from J, the gap between germline ends came to 17 bases. Germline CDR1 is KGHDR and CDR2 is SFDVKD. The CDR3 has 16 amino acids.

This clonotype was recorded a few times. The rearrangement links TRBV12-3 or TRBV12-4 to TRBJ2-6; D is unresolved. This CDR3 has 13 residues. V was pared by 5 bases and J by 4 bases, with 6 bases between. The CDR3 here is CASSPRGANVLTF. The CDR3 region has the DNA TGTGCCAGCAGTCCTCGGGGGGCCAACGTCCTGACTTTC.

The chain couples TRBV5-1 to TRBJ2-7, with TRBD2 matching over 11 bases. Germline CDR1 reads SGHRS; CDR2 reads YFSETQ. V was pared by 0 bases and J by 7 bases, with 3 bases of the junction left unmatched. The CDR3 covers 14 residues. The CDR3 is CASSLGSGREEQYF. CDR3 bases: TGCGCCAGCAGCTTGGGTAGCGGGAGGGAAGAGCAGTACTTC.

This clonotype occurred a few times. The chain uses TRBV14 and TRBJ2-1; D not certain. The V end was cut by 6 bases, the J end by 9 bases, with 15 bases between. This CDR3 comprises 13 residues. From germline, CDR1 is SGHDN and CDR2 FVKESK. The CDR3 bases are TGTGCCAGCAGTACACTTTGGGGAAGTGAGCAGTTCTTC. Amino acid sequence: CASSTLWGSEQFF.

This clonotype was detected ten times or more. The chain carries TRBV27 and TRBJ2-7; 12 bases are shared with TRBD2. Germline V gives CDR1 MNHEY, CDR2 SMNVEV (reference sequence). The junction had 3 bases not matched to a gene; V was cut back by 6 bases and J by 3 bases. There are 14 residues in the CDR3. As DNA, the CDR3 is TGTGCCAGCAGCAGGACTAGCGGGAACTACGAGCAGTACTTC. This gives the protein CASSRTSGNYEQYF.

In this sample, this clonotype turned up a few times. This chain joins TRBV27 and TRBJ2-7; TRBD1 is a possible D gene (6 bases). Per germline, CDR1 MNHEY and CDR2 SMNVEV (reference sequence). V lost 5 bases, J lost 0 bases, and 17 bases lay in between. The CDR3 has 16 residues. The CDR3 sequence is CASSQQVGTNSYEQYF. Here the CDR3 DNA reads TGTGCCAGCAGTCAGCAAGTCGGGACAAACTCCTACGAGCAGTACTTC.

This clonotype was seen repeatedly, ten times or more. This rearrangement joins TRBV12-3 or TRBV12-4 to TRBJ2-1; 9 positions agree with TRBD2. This CDR3 region has 16 residues. Trimming removed 6 bases from V and 3 bases from J; junction bases left unmatched: 9. As DNA, the CDR3 is TGTGCCAGCAGCCGGACCGGGACTAGCAGCTACAATGAGCAGTTCTTC. Amino acid sequence: CASSRTGTSSYNEQFF.

The chain combines TRBV19 with TRBJ1-5; no clear D gene. The CDR3 contains 14 residues. Germline lookup yields CDR1 LNHDA and CDR2 SQIVND (reference sequence). V lost 0 bases, J lost 1 base, and 4 bases lay in between. The CDR3 loop is CASSIDVSNQPQHF. The DNA for the CDR3 is TGTGCCAGTAGTATAGATGTCAGCAATCAGCCCCAGCATTTT.

This clonotype has ten or more counts. The chain employs TRBV7-2 and TRBJ1-2; 7 nucleotides agree with TRBD1. V shed 5 bases, J shed 3 bases, and the junction held 12 bases outside the gene matches. In germline, CDR1 is SGHTA, CDR2 FQGNSA. The CDR3 loop spans 16 amino acids. In nucleotides, the CDR3 is TGTGCCAGCAGCCTCTCGGCGGGGACAGAACACTATGGCTACACCTTC. Protein: CASSLSAGTEHYGYTF.

CDR3: CSARDTTSGIYNEQFF. CDR3 bases: TGCAGTGCTAGAGATACGACTAGCGGGATTTACAATGAGCAGTTCTTC. The chain recombines TRBV20-1 with TRBJ2-1; 11 bases line up with TRBD2. Germline CDR1 is DFQATT and CDR2 is SNEGSKA (reference sequence). There are 16 residues in the CDR3. The V segment lost 0 bases and the J segment 4 bases; nucleotides outside the gene matches: 5.

The sample holds many counts of this clonotype. This chain connects TRBV27 to TRBJ2-3; 16 nucleotides match TRBD2. Looked up from germline, CDR1 is MNHEY and CDR2 is SMNVEV (reference sequence). Unmatched junction bases numbered 3, after V lost 9 bases and J lost 6 bases. The CDR3 consists of 14 residues. CDR3 bases: TGTGCCAGTGGGACTAGCGGGAGGGCCGATACGCAGTATTTT. Translating it yields CASGTSGRADTQYF.

This clonotype has at least ten counts. V gene TRBV7-3 combines with J gene TRBJ2-1; 13 bases agree with TRBD2. CDR1 and CDR2 (germline): SGHTA, FQGTGA. The ends lost 5 bases at V and 0 bases at J; junction bases unmatched: 19. The CDR3 has 22 amino acids. Here the CDR3 reads CASSRGGIGTSGETSSYNEQFF. CDR3 DNA sequence: TGTGCCAGCAGCCGAGGAGGAATTGGGACTAGCGGGGAGACCAGCTCCTACAATGAGCAGTTCTTC.

This clonotype was counted many times. The rearrangement links TRBV7-2 to TRBJ2-2; TRBD1 matches 9 bases. V lost 1 base to trimming and J lost 1 base; unmatched junction nucleotides: 19. The CDR3 has 22 amino acids. The V gene's germline CDR1 is SGHTA and CDR2 FQGNSA. CDR3 coding DNA: TGTGCCAGCAGCTTAGAGTTTCGGCCAACTCGAATGGACAGGGGGAACACCGGGGAGCTGTTTTTT. Amino acid sequence: CASSLEFRPTRMDRGNTGELFF.

The V gene is TRBV6-1, the J gene TRBJ2-4; 9 nucleotides agree with TRBD1. V was pared by 7 bases and J by 7 bases, with 5 bases of the junction left unmatched. CDR1 MNHNS and CDR2 SASEGT come from the germline V gene. This CDR3 is 13 amino acids long. CDR3 protein: CASTSQGANIQYF. Written as DNA, the CDR3 is TGTGCCAGCACCTCACAGGGGGCCAACATTCAGTACTTC.

This clonotype was observed many times. The chain couples TRBV4-2 to TRBJ1-1; weak D call: TRBD1 (5 bases). Trimming took off 0 bases at V and 5 bases at J, with 10 bases between the two ends. CDR1 is LGHNA and CDR2 is YNFKEQ in the germline V gene. The CDR3 sequence is 14 residues long. The CDR3 nucleotides read TGTGCCAGCAGCCAAGACGGGGGTTTGACTGAAGCTTTCTTT. This sequence encodes CASSQDGGLTEAFF.

This clonotype was seen more than once but under ten times. The CDR3 nucleotides are TGTGCCAGCTCACCAATTGGGGGAATGAACACTGAAGCTTTCTTT. Its protein product is CASSPIGGMNTEAFF. The chain carries TRBV18 and TRBJ1-1; D may be TRBD1 (5 bases). The V and J ends lost 2 bases and 0 bases respectively, with 10 bases between them. Germline V gene data show CDR1 as KGHSH and CDR2 as LQKENI. This CDR3 region has 15 residues.

Ten or more counts support this clonotype. The rearrangement joins TRBV7-2 to TRBJ2-7; 13 nucleotides align to TRBD2. J was trimmed by 2 bases and V by 5 bases; bases with no gene match: 9. Germline CDR1 and CDR2: SGHTA and FQGNSA. The CDR3 spans 17 residues. In DNA form, the CDR3 reads TGTGCCAGCAGCCGAGCCCGCGGGACTAGCGGGACCTACGAGCAGTACTTC. Translation: CASSRARGTSGTYEQYF.